A single sample gave rise to the 32 T cell receptor beta chains below, sequenced in a study of blood T cell repertoires in COVID-19. Libraries were prepared by immunoSEQ multiplex PCR; TCRdb keeps only in-frame clonotypes and omits some of them. Among under 300,000 clones listed, 84% were seen once. Sequencing was carried out using peripheral blood. The receptors derive from a man between 40 and 49 years old who had recovered from COVID-19.

V gene TRBV18 combines with J gene TRBJ2-1; D is perhaps TRBD1 (8 bases). The ends were cut back, 6 bases at V and 7 bases at J, with 16 bases in the middle. Germline CDR1 KGHSH, CDR2 LQKENI. This CDR3 is built from 14 residues. The CDR3 sequence is CASSPNRGGNEQFF. The CDR3 region has the DNA TGTGCCAGCTCCCCTAACAGGGGGGGGAATGAGCAGTTCTTC. Complete variable domain (other parts from reference TRBV18 and TRBJ2-1): NAGVMQNPRHLVRRRGQEARLRCSPMKGHSHVYWYRQLPEEGLKFMVYLQKENIIDESGMPKERFSAEFPKEGPSILRIQQVVRGDSAAYFCASSPNRGGNEQFFGPGTRLTVL.

This chain connects TRBV12-5 to TRBJ1-5, with D uncertain. Germline loops: CDR1 LGHNT, CDR2 FRNRAP. Trimming took 6 bases from V and 7 from J, leaving 13 bases between them. The CDR3 has 13 amino acids. The CDR3 sequence is CASGSGSWQPQHF. The CDR3 DNA sequence: TGTGCTAGTGGCTCCGGGTCGTGGCAGCCCCAGCATTTT.

This clone has more than one count but fewer than ten. This chain uses TRBV7-2 with TRBJ2-2; TRBD1 agrees at 7 bases. V shed 5 bases and J 4 bases; nucleotides not matched to a gene: 7. Germline CDR1 SGHTA, CDR2 FQGNSA. The CDR3 contains 15 residues. The CDR3 region has the DNA TGTGCCAGCAGCCAGACGGACAGGAGCACCGGGGAGCTGTTTTTT. It yields the protein CASSQTDRSTGELFF.

The V gene is TRBV29-1, the J gene TRBJ2-5; D ambiguous. Germline V gene sequence: CDR1 SQVTM, CDR2 ANQGSEA. V was clipped by 5 bases and J by 0 bases, with 4 bases between them. The CDR3 consists of 11 residues. CDR3 coding DNA: TGCAGCGTTCTCTACCAAGAGACCCAGTACTTC. Encoded protein: CSVLYQETQYF.

V and J are TRBV7-6 and TRBJ2-2; TRBD1 matches at 8 bases. Unmatched junction bases numbered 7, after V lost 5 bases and J lost 5 bases. Germline V gene sequence: CDR1 SGHVS, CDR2 FNYEAQ. The CDR3 spans 15 residues. The CDR3, as DNA: TGTGCCAGCAGCCCCCGGACAGGGCGGACCGGGGAGCTGTTTTTT. This translates into CASSPRTGRTGELFF.

The CDR3 nucleotides are TGCGCCAGCAGCGCCCGGGACACCTATGGCTACACCTTC. Translating it yields CASSARDTYGYTF. The rearrangement links TRBV4-3 to TRBJ1-2; D possibly corresponds to TRBD1 (6 bases). This CDR3 spans 13 amino acids. Trimming removed 5 bases at V and 4 bases at J, with 11 bases between. Germline lookup yields CDR1 LGHNA and CDR2 YSLEER.

The CDR3 nucleotides read TGTGCCAGCAGGTTGGAACAAGGGGCGAACTATGGCTACACCTTC. It is translated as CASRLEQGANYGYTF. V usage is TRBV27 and J usage is TRBJ1-2; D perhaps matches TRBD1 (5 bases). Between the trimmed V and J ends, which lost 6 bases and 2 bases, there was a span of 16 bases. Germline V lookup: CDR1 MNHEY, CDR2 SMNVEV (reference sequence). This CDR3 spans 15 amino acids.

The chain employs TRBV5-4 and TRBJ1-6; 7 bases agree with TRBD1. Germline loops: CDR1 SGHNT, CDR2 YYREEE (reference sequence). This CDR3 spans 14 amino acids. V gave up 4 bases and J gave up 5 bases; unmatched junction bases: 3. The CDR3 here is CASSPTGDNSPLHF. In DNA, the CDR3 is TGTGCCAGCAGCCCTACAGGGGATAATTCACCCCTCCACTTT.

This rearrangement joins TRBV19 to TRBJ2-4; D is unresolved. The CDR3 extends over 17 amino acids. V lost 1 base and J 0 bases, leaving 13 bases between the germline ends. Germline CDR1 reads LNHDA; CDR2 reads SQIVND (reference sequence). CDR3 in amino acids: CASSIGIGGVAKNIQYF. The DNA for the CDR3 is TGTGCCAGTAGTATAGGGATCGGCGGAGTAGCCAAAAACATTCAGTACTTC. Drawing the rest from reference TRBV19 and TRBJ2-4, the complete variable domain is DGGITQSPKYLFRKEGQNVTLSCEQNLNHDAMYWYRQDPGQGLRLIYYSQIVNDFQKGDIAEGYSVSREKKESFPLTVTSAQKNPTAFYLCASSIGIGGVAKNIQYFGAGTRLSVL.

The V and J genes are TRBV4-1 and TRBJ1-2; a weak D match, TRBD1 (6 bases). V dropped 0 bases and J dropped 4 bases, with 24 bases sitting between them. The CDR3 extends over 19 amino acids. Germline CDR1 reads MGHRA; CDR2 reads YSYEKL. The CDR3 sequence is CASSQERGRALSRLYGYTF. The DNA of the CDR3 is TGCGCCAGCAGCCAAGAGAGGGGGAGAGCCTTGTCCAGGCTCTATGGCTACACCTTC.

This chain joins TRBV11-3 and TRBJ2-3; no definite D call. This CDR3 has 14 residues. Per the germline V gene, CDR1 is SGHNT and CDR2 is YENEEA. The V end lost 4 bases, the J end lost 0 bases, and 8 bases lay between the germline ends. CDR3 DNA sequence: TGTGCCAGCAGCTCGACAAGGAGCACAGATACGCAGTATTTT. Translation gives CASSSTRSTDTQYF.

A single count supports this clone. The gene calls are TRBV2 and TRBJ1-2, with 8 bases that match TRBD1. The ends lost 6 bases at V and 6 bases at J; junction bases unmatched: 18. Germline V lookup: CDR1 SNHLY, CDR2 FYNNEI. This CDR3 has 17 amino acids. CDR3 coding DNA: TGTGCCAGCAGGGAAACAACCGGGACAGGCGGGGAGGATGGCTACACCTTC. This sequence encodes CASRETTGTGGEDGYTF.

This clone was seen more than once but under ten times. The J gene is TRBJ2-1, the V gene TRBV2; unclear D gene. The CDR3 has 10 residues. Between the trimmed V and J ends, which lost 10 bases and 9 bases, there was a span of 10 bases. Per germline, CDR1 SNHLY and CDR2 FYNNEI. The CDR3 DNA follows: TGTGCCACCTCCCTAGGTGAGCAGTTCTTC. This sequence encodes CATSLGEQFF.

This rearrangement joins TRBV7-2 to TRBJ2-1; TRBD1 is a possible D gene (5 bases). The CDR3 covers 13 residues. Trimming pared 5 bases from V and 5 bases from J, leaving 10 bases between. Germline V CDR1 and CDR2: SGHTA, FQGNSA. The CDR3 DNA sequence: TGTGCCAGCAGCGCGTCCAGGGACAATGAGCAGTTCTTC. Translated: CASSASRDNEQFF. Full variable domain (rest looked up from reference TRBV7-2 and TRBJ2-1): GAGVSQSPSNKVTEKGKDVELRCDPISGHTALYWYRQSLGQGLEFLIYFQGNSAPDKSGLPSDRFSAERTGGSVSTLTIQRTQQEDSAVYLCASSASRDNEQFFGPGTRLTVL.

The chain links TRBV6-5 to TRBJ1-2; D not certain. Trimming stripped 5 bases from V and 7 bases from J, with 14 bases between. Germline V CDR1 and CDR2: MNHEY, SVGAGI. The CDR3 consists of 13 residues. Here the CDR3 reads CASSLGRGLGYTF. The CDR3 DNA reads TGTGCCAGCAGTCTCGGGCGGGGTCTTGGCTACACCTTC.

This chain joins TRBV10-1 and TRBJ2-4, with a weak D call TRBD1 (6 bases). This CDR3 has 15 residues. Germline V gene data show CDR1 as WNHNN and CDR2 as SYGVQD (reference sequence). The V and J ends lost 0 bases and 9 bases respectively, with 15 bases between them. The CDR3 spells CASSESRQDDGIQYF. The DNA of the CDR3 is TGCGCCAGCAGTGAGTCTCGACAGGATGACGGCATTCAGTACTTC.

V usage is TRBV5-1 and J usage is TRBJ2-3; TRBD1 might be the D (6 bases). V lost 0 bases to trimming and J lost 1 base, with 6 bases between them. In germline, CDR1 is SGHRS, CDR2 YFSETQ. This CDR3 is 14 amino acids long. For the CDR3, the DNA is TGCGCCAGCAGCTTGGACAGGGGCACAGATACGCAGTATTTT. Its protein is CASSLDRGTDTQYF.

This sequence joins TRBV11-2 and TRBJ2-5, with D perhaps matching TRBD2 (6 bases). CDR1 and CDR2 (germline): SGHAT, FQNNGV. V dropped 2 bases and J dropped 5 bases, with 21 bases sitting between them. This CDR3 has 17 residues. CDR3 amino acids: CASSLLRGGGTAETQYF. The DNA of the CDR3 is TGTGCCAGCAGCTTATTGAGAGGTGGGGGGACGGCGGAGACCCAGTACTTC. The entire variable domain, with the rest obtained from reference TRBV11-2 and TRBJ2-5, is as follows: EAGVAQSPRYKIIEKRQSVAFWCNPISGHATLYWYQQILGQGPKLLIQFQNNGVVDDSQLPKDRFSAERLKGVDSTLKIQPAKLEDSAVYLCASSLLRGGGTAETQYFGPGTRLLVL.

This CDR3 reads CASGFAGGQDWAGELFF. In nucleotides, the CDR3 is TGTGCCAGCGGGTTTGCCGGTGGACAGGACTGGGCCGGGGAGCTGTTTTTT. The J gene is TRBJ2-2, the V gene TRBV5-4, with 7 nucleotides matching TRBD1. Germline CDR1 reads SGHNT; CDR2 reads YYREEE (reference sequence). V lost 7 bases to trimming and J lost 6 bases; unmatched junction nucleotides: 18. The CDR3 contains 17 residues.

This chain uses TRBV6-2 or TRBV6-3 with TRBJ1-1, with no clear D. Per germline, CDR1 MNHEY and CDR2 SVGEGT. The length of the CDR3 is 13 residues. V was shortened by 2 bases and J by 4 bases, with 8 bases between the two germline ends. The CDR3 DNA is TGTGCCAGCAGTTACGATCGGGGCACTGAAGCTTTCTTT. Protein: CASSYDRGTEAFF.

The chain employs TRBV24-1 and TRBJ2-3; 10 bases agree with TRBD2. Trimming at V came to 3 bases and at J to 8 bases, leaving 7 bases not matched to a gene. Germline V CDR1 and CDR2: KGHDR, SFDVKD. CDR3 length: 15 amino acids. CDR3 protein: CATSDAAGGLGTQYF. The CDR3 region has the DNA TGTGCCACCAGTGATGCAGCGGGGGGGCTTGGTACGCAGTATTTT.

The rearrangement joins TRBV5-1 to TRBJ1-6; 8 bases agree with TRBD1. V dropped 4 bases and J dropped 9; count of bases not matched to a gene: 9. CDR1 is SGHRS and CDR2 is YFSETQ in the germline V gene. The CDR3 has 15 amino acids. As DNA, the CDR3 is TGCGCCAGCAGCCTGTCCACAGGGGGAAGTTCACCCCTCCACTTT. It yields the protein CASSLSTGGSSPLHF. Combining the CDR3 with reference TRBV5-1 and TRBJ1-6 gives the whole variable domain KAGVTQTPRYLIKTRGQQVTLSCSPISGHRSVSWYQQTPGQGLQFLFEYFSETQRNKGNFPGRFSGRQFSNSRSEMNVSTLELGDSALYLCASSLSTGGSSPLHFGNGTRLTVT.

The genes are TRBV18 and TRBJ2-5; 8 bases are a match to TRBD1. Losses at the gene ends were 3 bases for V and 4 bases for J; bases not matched to a gene: 4. The germline gives CDR1 KGHSH, CDR2 LQKENI. The CDR3 contains 14 residues. The DNA of the CDR3 is TGTGCCAGCTCACCGAGGGGACAGGTAGAGACCCAGTACTTC. Protein: CASSPRGQVETQYF.

The chain combines TRBV4-3 with TRBJ2-7; maybe TRBD1 (5 bases). Trimming shortened V by 0 bases and J by 4 bases, and 13 bases separated the two germline ends. The CDR3 consists of 15 residues. Germline V gene lookup returns CDR1 LGHNA and CDR2 YSLEER. The DNA of the CDR3 is TGCGCCAGCAGCCAAGAACTTGGGGCACATTACGAGCAGTACTTC. Its translation is CASSQELGAHYEQYF.

The gene calls are TRBV6-5 and TRBJ1-1, with D unresolved. The CDR3 sequence is 14 residues long. The ends were cut back, 5 bases at V and 2 bases at J, with 12 bases in the middle. Germline-derived CDR1 and CDR2 are MNHEY and SVGAGI. The CDR3 spells CASSPWRKNTEAFF. Here the CDR3 DNA reads TGTGCCAGCAGTCCCTGGCGGAAAAACACTGAAGCTTTCTTT.

The chain combines TRBV7-9 with TRBJ2-1; 7 bases agree with TRBD2. J lost 2 bases, V lost 6 bases, and 7 bases had no gene match. This CDR3 has 15 residues. Germline V gives CDR1 SEHNR, CDR2 FQNEAQ (reference sequence). In nucleotides, the CDR3 is TGTGCCAGCAGTCGGGACTATAAAACCTACAATGAGCAGTTCTTC. It codes for CASSRDYKTYNEQFF.

This clone has just a few counts. The chain employs TRBV7-2 and TRBJ2-1, with 8 bases lining up with TRBD2. CDR3 size: 13 residues. From germline, CDR1 is SGHTA and CDR2 FQGNSA. The CDR3 DNA is TGTGCAACCGGTCCGGGACTAGGGCATGAGCAGTTCTTC. Its translation is CATGPGLGHEQFF.

The rearrangement joins TRBV12-3 or TRBV12-4 to TRBJ2-7; 7 bases map to TRBD1. The ends lost 6 bases at V and 4 bases at J; junction bases unmatched: 3. The length of the CDR3 is 12 residues. This CDR3 is CASRAQGYEQYF. CDR3 DNA: TGTGCCAGCAGGGCACAGGGGTACGAGCAGTACTTC.

V and J are TRBV25-1 and TRBJ2-5; TRBD1 matches at 8 bases. This CDR3 contains 16 residues. V shed 6 bases and J 3 bases; nucleotides not matched to a gene: 12. Germline values: CDR1 MGHDK, CDR2 SYGVNS. For the CDR3, the DNA is TGTGCCAGCAGAGCCCCAGGGGGCGTGTTGAAAGAGACCCAGTACTTC. It codes for CASRAPGGVLKETQYF.

This clone was observed a single time. This sequence joins TRBV5-4 and TRBJ2-7; 7 bases match TRBD1. Germline trimming cut 0 bases from V and 4 bases from J; bases unmatched to any gene: 7. Germline CDR1 and CDR2: SGHNT and YYREEE (reference sequence). This CDR3 region has 15 residues. CDR3 coding DNA: TGTGCCAGCAGCTTGGCGGGGACAGTGCAATACGAGCAGTACTTC. The encoded protein is CASSLAGTVQYEQYF.

The table lists this clone with a count of one. The CDR3 here is CASSARLADYNEQFF. In DNA, the CDR3 is TGTGCCAGCAGCGCCCGACTAGCGGACTACAATGAGCAGTTCTTC. V and J are TRBV9 and TRBJ2-1; 9 bases agree with TRBD2. The germline V gene encodes CDR1 SGDLS and CDR2 YYNGEE. J was trimmed by 3 bases and V by 3 bases; bases with no gene match: 4. There are 15 residues in the CDR3.

The chain uses TRBV19 and TRBJ1-6; D is ambiguous. The germline V gene encodes CDR1 LNHDA and CDR2 SQIVND (reference sequence). This CDR3 has 15 amino acids. Trimming took 5 bases from V and 7 from J, leaving 15 bases between them. This CDR3 reads CASSQYPPRNSPLHF. The CDR3 nucleotides are TGTGCCAGTAGTCAATATCCCCCCAGGAATTCACCCCTCCACTTT.